This T cell receptor (beta chain) was found in a study of beta chain features in type 1 diabetes. CDR3 length: 12 amino acids. The germline V gene encodes CDR1 SGHTA and CDR2 FQGNSA. J gave up 12 bases and V 1 base, and 1 base lay outside the gene matches. The sequenced template was cDNA made from the entire isolated RNA. The assay was immunoSEQ multiplex PCR, and TCRdb's table has in-frame clones only and misses some. In the table there are 200,000 to 250,000 clones, roughly a tenth of which are singletons. Study outcomes and limitations: Type 1 diabetes patients had fewer VDJ junction insertions and more deletions.

This clone was counted a few times. The antigen remains undetermined. Every donor provided one heparinised blood draw, which averaged about 120 mL. Once sorted, every population was more than 98% pure. The source material was central memory CD4+ T cells from blood. The genes are TRBV7-2 and TRBJ2-1; 9 bases map to TRBD2. The receptor's source is a man between 18 and 35 years old in good health. The CDR3 spells CASSLELAGQFF. The DNA of the CDR3 is TGTGCCAGCAGCTTAGAACTAGCGGGGCAGTTCTTC.